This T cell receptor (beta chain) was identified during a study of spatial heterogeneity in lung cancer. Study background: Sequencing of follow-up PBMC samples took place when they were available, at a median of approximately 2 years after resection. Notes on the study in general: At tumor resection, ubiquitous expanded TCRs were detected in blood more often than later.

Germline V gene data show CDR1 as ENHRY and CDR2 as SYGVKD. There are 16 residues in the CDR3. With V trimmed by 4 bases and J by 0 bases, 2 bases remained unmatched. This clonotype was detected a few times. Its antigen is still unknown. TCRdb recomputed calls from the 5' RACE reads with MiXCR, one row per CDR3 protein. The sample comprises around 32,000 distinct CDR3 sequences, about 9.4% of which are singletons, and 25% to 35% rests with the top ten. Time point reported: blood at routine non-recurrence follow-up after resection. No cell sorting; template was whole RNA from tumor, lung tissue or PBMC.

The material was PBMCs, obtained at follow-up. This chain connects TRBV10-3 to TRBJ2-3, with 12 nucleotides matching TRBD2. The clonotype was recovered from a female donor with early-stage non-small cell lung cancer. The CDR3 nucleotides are TGTGCCATCAGTGGACTAGCGGGGGCTAGCACAGATACGCAGTATTTT. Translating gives CAISGLAGASTDTQYF.